A single sample is the source of the 5 T cell receptor beta chains below, sequenced in a study of memory B cells and T cells in multiple sclerosis. Antigens of these TCRs are unknown. Only in-frame clones appear in the TCRdb table, and some are missing; sequencing was by immunoSEQ multiplex PCR. The sample lists approximately 32,000 clones; roughly 83% were seen once. After stimulus-free culture, autoproliferating CFSE-dim and non-proliferating CFSE-high T cells were sequenced separately. Replicate wells were pooled after more than 6 days of stimulus-free culture of fewer than 65 million CFSE-labeled PBMCs. Sequenced material: PBMCs from blood kept in culture. These receptors originate from a human donor with multiple sclerosis.

The chain joins TRBV19 to TRBJ2-6; no reliable D call. The V end lost 8 bases, the J end lost 0 bases, and 8 bases lay between the germline ends. The CDR3 sequence is 14 residues long. Germline loops: CDR1 LNHDA, CDR2 SQIVND (reference sequence). The CDR3, as DNA: TGTGCCAGTGAGATTAACTCTGGGGCCAACGTCCTGACTTTC. Its translation is CASEINSGANVLTF.

The genes are TRBV28 and TRBJ2-7, with a weak D call TRBD1 (6 bases). V gave up 5 bases and J gave up 2 bases, with 19 bases separating them. The CDR3 sequence is 16 residues long. Germline V gene sequence: CDR1 MDHEN, CDR2 SYDVKM. The CDR3 spells CASSIDDRRHPYEQYF. The CDR3 DNA reads as TGTGCCAGCAGTATTGATGACAGGAGGCACCCCTACGAGCAGTACTTC. The full variable domain, with the rest looked up from reference TRBV28 and TRBJ2-7, is DVKVTQSSRYLVKRTGEKVFLECVQDMDHENMFWYRQDPGLGLRLIYFSYDVKMKEKGDIPEGYSVSREKKERFSLILESASTNQTSMYLCASSIDDRRHPYEQYFGPGTRLTVT.

The chain recombines TRBV7-8 with TRBJ1-3, with TRBD1 as a possible D gene (5 bases). The CDR3 is 15 residues long. Germline lookup yields CDR1 SGHVS and CDR2 FQNEAQ. V was clipped by 3 bases and J by 0 bases, with 9 bases between them. The DNA of the CDR3 is TGTGCCAGCAGCTTTAGACAGACCTCTGGAAACACCATATATTTT. Translation: CASSFRQTSGNTIYF.

This clone turned up a few times. The chain couples TRBV5-4 to TRBJ2-2; 7 nucleotides match TRBD1. Germline CDR1 reads SGHNT; CDR2 reads YYREEE (reference sequence). V shed 0 bases and J 6 bases; nucleotides not matched to a gene: 5. CDR3 length equals 15 residues. CDR3 protein: CASSLGQGRAGELFF. The CDR3 nucleotides read TGTGCCAGCAGCTTGGGACAGGGCAGGGCCGGGGAGCTGTTTTTT.

The chain uses TRBV30 and TRBJ2-7; TRBD2 is a possible D gene (5 bases). CDR1 is GTSNPN, CDR2 SVGIG, per germline (reference sequence). The CDR3 has 12 residues. Trimming cost V 0 bases and J 3 bases, with 6 bases left between them. This chain's CDR3 is CAWSVADYEQYF. CDR3 DNA: TGTGCCTGGAGTGTAGCGGACTACGAGCAGTACTTC.